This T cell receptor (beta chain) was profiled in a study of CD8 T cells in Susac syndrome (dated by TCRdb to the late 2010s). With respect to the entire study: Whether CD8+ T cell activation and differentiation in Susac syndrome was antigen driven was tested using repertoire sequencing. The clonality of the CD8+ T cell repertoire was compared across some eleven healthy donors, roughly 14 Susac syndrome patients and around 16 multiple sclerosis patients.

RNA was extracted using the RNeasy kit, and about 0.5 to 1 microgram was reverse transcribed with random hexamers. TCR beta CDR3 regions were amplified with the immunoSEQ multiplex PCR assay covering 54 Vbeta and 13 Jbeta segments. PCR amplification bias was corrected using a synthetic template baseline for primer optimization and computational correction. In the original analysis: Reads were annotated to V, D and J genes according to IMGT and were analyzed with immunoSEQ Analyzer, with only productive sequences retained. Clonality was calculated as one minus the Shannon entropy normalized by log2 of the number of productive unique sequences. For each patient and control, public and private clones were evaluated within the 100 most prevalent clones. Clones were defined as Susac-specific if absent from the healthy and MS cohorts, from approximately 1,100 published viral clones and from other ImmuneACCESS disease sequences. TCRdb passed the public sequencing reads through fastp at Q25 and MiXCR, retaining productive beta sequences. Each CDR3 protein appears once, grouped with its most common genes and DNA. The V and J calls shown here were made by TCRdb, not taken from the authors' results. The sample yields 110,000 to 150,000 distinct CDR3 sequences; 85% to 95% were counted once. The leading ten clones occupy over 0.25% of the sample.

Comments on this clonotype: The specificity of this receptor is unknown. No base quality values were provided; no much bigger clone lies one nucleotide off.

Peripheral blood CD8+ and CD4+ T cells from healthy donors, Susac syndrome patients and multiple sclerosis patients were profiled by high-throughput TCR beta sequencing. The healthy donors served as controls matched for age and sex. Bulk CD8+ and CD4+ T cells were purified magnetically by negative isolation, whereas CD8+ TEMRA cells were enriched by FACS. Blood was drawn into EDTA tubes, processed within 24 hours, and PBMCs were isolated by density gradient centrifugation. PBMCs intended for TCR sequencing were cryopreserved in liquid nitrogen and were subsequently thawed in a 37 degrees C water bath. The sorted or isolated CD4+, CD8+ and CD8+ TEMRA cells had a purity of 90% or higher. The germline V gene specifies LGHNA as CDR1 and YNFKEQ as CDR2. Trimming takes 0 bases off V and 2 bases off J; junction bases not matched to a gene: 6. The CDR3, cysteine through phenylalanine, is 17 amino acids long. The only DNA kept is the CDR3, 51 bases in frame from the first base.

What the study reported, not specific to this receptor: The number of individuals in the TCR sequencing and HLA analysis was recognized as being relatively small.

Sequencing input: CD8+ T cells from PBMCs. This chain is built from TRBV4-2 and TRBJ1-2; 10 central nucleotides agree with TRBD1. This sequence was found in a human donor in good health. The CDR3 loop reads CASSQETPGQGNYGYTF. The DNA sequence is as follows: TGTGCCAGCAGCCAAGAAACCCCGGGACAGGGGAACTATGGCTACACCTTC.